What follows is one T cell receptor beta chain and its context. The method was immunoSEQ multiplex PCR; TCRdb's version includes in-frame clones alone and lacks a portion of them. The table lists 190,000 or so clones, approximately 95% of them singletons. This specimen belongs to a study of control samples from healthy donors and cancer patients. V was cut by 5 bases and J by 5 bases, with 15 bases left in between. This CDR3 contains 14 residues. Germline-derived CDR1 and CDR2 are SGHTA and FQGNSA. The specimen was blood. V usage is TRBV7-2 and J usage is TRBJ1-1, with unresolved D. This receptor was taken from a man aged 18 to 29 in good health. DNA of the CDR3: TGTGCCAGCAGCGGCGGACCGCTAAGGACTGAAGCTTTCTTT. This sequence encodes CASSGGPLRTEAFF.